This entry features one TCR beta chain sequence. The antigen remains undetermined. This specimen comes from a study of T cells after posttransplantation cyclophosphamide. Repertoires were generated with immunoSEQ multiplex PCR, while TCRdb's copy carries only in-frame clones and drops some. The profile covers roughly 40,000 clones, none occurring a single time. Germline lookup yields CDR1 SGHNT and CDR2 YENEEA. The CDR3 is made up of 14 amino acids. Whole-study findings and limits: Later post-transplant blood repertoires were often dominated by donor CD8+ memory clones.

This chain joins TRBV11-3 and TRBJ2-5; 9 bases line up with TRBD2. The last part of the DNA fits TRBJ2-7 better; the J call may be wrong. Sequencing was performed on PBMCs. The clonotype was recovered from a woman aged 50 to 65 in good health and a related stem cell transplant donor. The CDR3 region is CASSLRTSAYEQYF. CDR3 nucleotides: TGTGCCAGCAGCCTAAGGACTAGCGCCTACGAGCAGTACTTC.